This T cell receptor (beta chain) is from a study of post-analysis software for immune sequencing data. The wider study: Patients had relapsing-remitting, secondary progressive or progressive-relapsing multiple sclerosis; some lacked subtype.

This clonotype was counted only a few times. What it binds is not known. Trimming pared 6 bases from V and 2 bases from J, leaving 13 bases between. The CDR3 loop spans 15 amino acids. The germline V gene encodes CDR1 MNHEY and CDR2 SVGAGI. The library was made from cDNA and included unique molecular identifiers. T cells, roughly 0.9 to 11 million of them, yielded some 500,000 cDNA molecules. MiXCR was run by TCRdb on the PCR reads, yielding one entry per CDR3 protein. The profile shows roughly 540,000 distinct CDR3 sequences, approximately 31% of them singletons. Whole-study findings and limits: Controls showed lower frequencies than patients for roughly 5 TRBV segments, and TRBV5-6, TRBV5-1 and TRBV20-1 were among these. Relative to controls, patients with multiple sclerosis showed significantly lower normalized Chao1 diversity. Clustering by F measure revealed strong co-clustering among samples prepared together in one batch.

Sequenced material: blood. The sequence came from a girl younger than 18 with multiple sclerosis. V is TRBV6-5 and J is TRBJ2-2; possibly TRBD1 or TRBD2 for D (5 bases each). This CDR3 is CASSRQGVNTGELFF. CDR3 nucleotides: TGTGCCAGCAGCCGGCAGGGAGTAAACACCGGGGAGCTGTTTTTT.